The entry below describes one T cell receptor (beta chain). Here immunoSEQ multiplex PCR was the method, and the copy in TCRdb shows in-frame clones only, minus some. The repertoire holds over 200,000 clones, with 70% to 90% as singletons. The data were taken from a study of blood T cell repertoires in COVID-19. About the research overall: Nucleic acid was either cDNA or gDNA, and it came from T cells, B-cell-depleted T cells, or PBMCs.

Trimming took 4 bases from V and 5 from J; bases not matched to a gene: 8. The CDR3 sequence is 15 residues long. The V gene's germline CDR1 is LNHDA and CDR2 SQIVND (reference sequence). The specimen sequenced was peripheral blood. This chain links TRBV19 with TRBJ1-5; 7 nucleotides align to TRBD1. The TCR was taken from a man aged 30 to 39 who had recovered from COVID-19. CDR3 sequence (DNA): TGTGCCAGTAGTAGTCCCACCAGGGGGGATCAGCCCCAGCATTTT. This translates into CASSSPTRGDQPQHF.